The sequence of this T cell receptor beta chain was determined in a study of cytomegalovirus exposure and HLA in healthy donors. Produced via immunoSEQ multiplex PCR; TCRdb's table is partial and in-frame only. This sample has 300,000 to 350,000 clones; around 90% occur once, and the top ten carry around 0.96%. This CDR3 comprises 14 residues. Germline CDR1 reads MNHEY; CDR2 reads SVGAGI. V lost 5 bases, J lost 0 bases, and 8 bases lay in between. The sequencing input was PBMCs. The sequence was obtained from a man between 25 and 39 years old in good health and CMV-seronegative. This chain uses TRBV6-5 with TRBJ1-5, with a possible D match to TRBD1 (5 bases). The CDR3 DNA follows: TGTGCCAGCAGTAGGGGAGGTAGCAATCAGCCCCAGCATTTT. It is translated as CASSRGGSNQPQHF.